These 5 T cell receptor beta chains originate from one sample sequenced in a study of T cell responses to AZD1222 COVID-19 vaccine. Using immunoSEQ multiplex PCR, the repertoire was profiled, and TCRdb retains in-frame clones only, with some absent. The sample lists over 120,000 clones; 80% to 90% were seen once. The material sequenced was peripheral blood, taken on day 0 of AZD1222 vaccination. These receptor sequences come from an adult in good health.

This chain uses TRBV19 with TRBJ2-7; 8 nucleotides match TRBD1. CDR1 is LNHDA, CDR2 SQIVND, per germline (reference sequence). V trimming: 2 bases; J trimming: 3 bases; junction bases outside the gene matches: 15. The CDR3 sequence is 18 residues long. CDR3 sequence reads: CASSIRALGTGNYYEQYF. CDR3 DNA sequence: TGTGCCAGTAGTATACGGGCCCTCGGGACAGGCAACTACTACGAGCAGTACTTC. The full variable domain, with the rest looked up from reference TRBV19 and TRBJ2-7, is DGGITQSPKYLFRKEGQNVTLSCEQNLNHDAMYWYRQDPGQGLRLIYYSQIVNDFQKGDIAEGYSVSREKKESFPLTVTSAQKNPTAFYLCASSIRALGTGNYYEQYFGPGTRLTVT.

CDR3 residues: CASSLYQGRTEAFF. The CDR3, as DNA: TGTGCCAGCAGTTTATATCAGGGGAGGACTGAAGCTTTCTTT. The chain employs TRBV28 and TRBJ1-1; D perhaps matches TRBD1 (6 bases). V lost 1 base, J lost 5 bases, and 11 bases lay in between. CDR3 length: 14 amino acids. The germline CDR1 and CDR2 sequences are MDHEN and SYDVKM.

CDR3 sequence reads: CAISEATTNYGYTF. The CDR3 DNA is TGTGCCATCAGTGAGGCCACAACTAACTATGGCTACACCTTC. The V and J genes are TRBV10-3 and TRBJ1-2; unclear D gene. CDR3 size: 14 residues. The germline V and J ends were trimmed by 2 bases and 0 bases, with 7 bases remaining between them. Germline assignment: CDR1 ENHRY and CDR2 SYGVKD.

The chain joins TRBV11-1 to TRBJ1-2, with 8 bases fitting TRBD1. V lost 2 bases to trimming and J lost 4 bases; unmatched junction nucleotides: 6. From germline, CDR1 is SGHAT and CDR2 FQDESV (reference sequence). The CDR3 loop spans 15 amino acids. The CDR3 DNA follows: TGTGCCAGCAGCTTACCAGGGGGCGATGTCTATGGCTACACCTTC. Its translation is CASSLPGGDVYGYTF.

The chain joins TRBV13 to TRBJ1-1, with D possibly being TRBD1 (5 bases). Germline CDR1 and CDR2: PRHDT and FYEKMQ (reference sequence). The CDR3 contains 14 residues. Trimming removed 2 bases from V and 2 bases from J, with 9 bases in between. For the CDR3, the DNA is TGTGCCAGCAGCTTATGGGGGGGTAACACTGAAGCTTTCTTT. It codes for CASSLWGGNTEAFF.